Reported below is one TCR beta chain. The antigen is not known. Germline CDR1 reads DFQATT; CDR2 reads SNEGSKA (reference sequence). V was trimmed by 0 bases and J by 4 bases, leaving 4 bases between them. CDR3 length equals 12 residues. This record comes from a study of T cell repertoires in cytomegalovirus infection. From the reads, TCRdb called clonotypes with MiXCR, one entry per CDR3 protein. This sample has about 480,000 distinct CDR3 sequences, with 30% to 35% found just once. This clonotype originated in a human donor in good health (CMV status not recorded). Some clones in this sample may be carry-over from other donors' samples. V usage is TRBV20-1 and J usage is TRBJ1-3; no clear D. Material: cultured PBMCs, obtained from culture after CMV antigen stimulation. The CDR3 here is CSARDLGNTIYF. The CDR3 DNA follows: TGCAGTGCTAGAGATCTGGGAAACACCATATATTTT.